What follows are 3 T cell receptor beta chains derived from one specimen sequenced in a study of blood T cell repertoires in COVID-19. Repertoires were generated with immunoSEQ multiplex PCR, while TCRdb's copy carries only in-frame clones and drops some. Among around 150,000 clones, about 80% were seen once, and the ten largest hold about 20%. Sequenced: peripheral blood. These receptors were collected from a woman aged 80 or over with acute or convalescent COVID-19.

This sequence joins TRBV30 and TRBJ1-2; 9 bases line up with TRBD1. Losses at the gene ends were 3 bases for V and 8 bases for J; bases not matched to a gene: 7. The germline V gene has CDR1 GTSNPN and CDR2 SVGIG (reference sequence). The CDR3 has 13 amino acids. CDR3 nucleotides: TGTGCCTGGAGCCCGGACAGGGGTGAGGGCTACACCTTC. Its translation: CAWSPDRGEGYTF.

V and J are TRBV7-7 and TRBJ2-1; D is unclear. Germline values: CDR1 SSHAT, CDR2 FNYEAQ (reference sequence). V dropped 1 base and J dropped 5 bases, with 6 bases sitting between them. This CDR3 comprises 13 residues. In DNA, the CDR3 is TGTGCCAGCAGCTTAGGGCAGGACAATGAGCAGTTCTTC. This gives the protein CASSLGQDNEQFF.

The chain combines TRBV19 with TRBJ2-1; 12 bases match TRBD2. The CDR3 is 11 amino acids. The J segment lost 12 bases and the V segment lost 6 bases, leaving 0 bases of the junction unmatched. The germline V gene encodes CDR1 LNHDA and CDR2 SQIVND (reference sequence). This chain's CDR3 is CASRTSGRQFF. The CDR3, as DNA: TGTGCCAGTAGGACTAGCGGGAGGCAGTTCTTC.